The source of this TCR beta chain is a study of radiotherapy plus CTLA-4 blockade in lung cancer listed by TCRdb under 2018. The study in broad terms: Objective responses occurred in about 20% of enrolled patients, and around 30% achieved disease control.

Libraries were prepared through the immunoSEQ multiplex PCR assay. Sourced from immuneACCESS, this table was stored by TCRdb with only in-frame sequences that have V and J called. A share of the clones is absent; for the studies checked, an unresolved V gene accounts for under half, and the remainder has no known explanation. The sample data list about 31,000 clones, and around four fifths of these were observed just once. Approximately 7.5% of the sample comes from the top ten. Focal radiation therapy combined with CTLA-4 blockade (ipilimumab) was tested in patients with chemo-refractory metastatic non-small-cell lung cancer. Concerning this clone: No cognate antigen has been identified for it. Qualities for individual bases were not recorded, and no much larger clone is one base off.

The full study reports these points: After treatment with radiotherapy and ipilimumab, TCR clones that came from tumors expanded in the peripheral blood. The strongest predictors of response were reported to be early dynamic shifts in blood T cell clones along with a rise in serum interferon-beta following radiation.

The CDR3 runs 15 residues from the cysteine to the phenylalanine. CDR3 DNA only is kept here, 45 bases in frame from base 1. After removal of 6 bases from V and 4 bases from J, the junction retains 9 bases not matched to a gene. From a lookup of the germline V gene, CDR1 and CDR2 are MNHNS and SASEGT. The TCR sequence derives from a human donor with non-small cell lung cancer who had stable disease on radiotherapy plus ipilimumab. The sequence is built from TRBV6-1 and TRBJ1-5; 7 bases in the junction line up with TRBD1. Here the sequenced sample was peripheral blood, taken from a patient treated with radiotherapy plus ipilimumab. The DNA sequence follows: TGTGCCAGCAGATATATCCGGGACAGTAATCAGCCCCAGCATTTT. The translation is CASRYIRDSNQPQHF.